This T cell receptor beta chain was identified in a study of Ad26.COV2.S vaccination and SARS-CoV-2 variants. Study background: A participant enrolled in the COV1001 Ad26.COV2.S trial arm provided the sample. The authors gave Ad26.COV2.S intramuscularly, either once or twice 56 days apart. Regarding the study as a whole: Participants in the vaccine arm had higher spike-specific TCR breadth; placebo recipients had lower. Vaccinees and placebo recipients showed similar non-spike TCR breadth.

The sample's treatment: 15 to 20 received Ad26.COV2.S at low or high dose, single or two shots; roughly 5 received placebo; per-sample allocation not given. Material that was analyzed had been drawn on day 63 after the first vaccine or placebo injection. Trimming pared 6 bases from V and 7 bases from J, leaving 15 bases between. The CDR3 has 13 residues. The germline gives CDR1 SEHNR, CDR2 FQNEAQ (reference sequence). This table comes from immunoSEQ multiplex PCR, and its TCRdb copy is limited to in-frame clones, with some not included. The sample lists 430,000 or so clones, 89% occurring once. In the case of this clone: As yet, its antigen is unknown.

The sequencing here drew on peripheral blood, taken in a trial of Ad26.COV2.S vaccine versus placebo. The chain links TRBV7-9 to TRBJ1-2; D uncertain. The sequence came from a person aged 18-60 years who received the Ad26.COV2.S COVID-19 vaccine or a placebo. As DNA, the CDR3 is TGTGCCAGCAGGCCGGCCGGGAGAGGTGGCTACACCTTC. It specifies CASRPAGRGGYTF.